The entry that follows covers one T cell receptor beta chain sequence. This specimen comes from a study of shared T cell receptors in the human thymus. V lost 0 bases and J 3 bases, leaving 10 bases between the germline ends. The germline CDR1 and CDR2 sequences are SGHNT and YYREEE (reference sequence). The CDR3 extends over 14 amino acids. The table came from immunoSEQ multiplex PCR; TCRdb's copy has only in-frame clones and leaves some out. The sample has under 700,000 clones; 70% to 80% are singletons. The same specimen was also included in a second study, on human thymus T cells. That study reports: Infants, healthy and Finnish, who were having corrective surgery for congenital heart defects served as donors.

The J gene is TRBJ2-7, the V gene TRBV5-4, with D possibly matching TRBD2 (6 bases). The sequenced sample consisted of thymocytes. This TCR derives from a boy less than two years old with a congenital heart defect. CDR3 amino acids: CASSLGTSSYEQYF. The CDR3 DNA reads as TGTGCCAGCAGCTTGGGTACTAGCAGCTACGAGCAGTACTTC.